Below, 19 T cell receptor beta chains from the same sample are listed, as sequenced in a study of T-cell memory formation after mild COVID-19. TCRdb reanalysed the 5' RACE reads using MiXCR and keeps one entry per CDR3 protein. The sample yields 400,000 to 500,000 distinct CDR3 sequences, over 15% seen once. Sequencing used PBMCs or a T cell subset sorted from them (not recorded which). The receptors were gathered from an adult woman who had mild COVID-19 (a few samples of this study predate the infection). Cell type and time point are not known.

This rearrangement joins TRBV24-1 to TRBJ2-7; 8 nucleotides agree with TRBD1. The ends lost 6 bases at V and 1 base at J; junction bases unmatched: 10. This CDR3 is built from 16 residues. Germline-derived CDR1 and CDR2 are KGHDR and SFDVKD. This CDR3 reads CATSPSDRGTSYEQYF. The CDR3 nucleotides read TGTGCCACCAGTCCTTCCGACAGGGGTACGTCCTACGAGCAGTACTTC.

This clonotype has only a few counts. V usage is TRBV7-2 and J usage is TRBJ2-7; 8 nucleotides match TRBD2. The germline V gene has CDR1 SGHTA and CDR2 FQGNSA. The CDR3 is 15 amino acids. Trimming took 5 bases from V and 7 from J; bases not matched to a gene: 13. The CDR3 DNA reads TGTGCCAGCAGCCCATTTGCGGGAGGCCCGGGGGAGCAGTACTTC. Translated: CASSPFAGGPGEQYF.

The gene calls are TRBV6-6 and TRBJ1-2, with 7 bases aligning to TRBD1. Germline CDR1 MNHNY, CDR2 SVGAGI (reference sequence). The CDR3 is made up of 19 amino acids. The trim removed 2 bases at V and 2 bases at J, leaving 17 bases unmatched. CDR3 coding DNA: TGTGCCAGCAGTTACCGATCACCGGGACAGTCCTCACCGAACTATGGCTACACCTTC. This sequence encodes CASSYRSPGQSSPNYGYTF.

This chain joins TRBV11-2 and TRBJ2-5, with D possibly TRBD2 on 6 matching bases. Germline V gives CDR1 SGHAT, CDR2 FQNNGV. V was cut by 8 bases and J by 4 bases, with 11 bases left in between. CDR3 size: 12 residues. CDR3: CASGGEVETQYF. The CDR3 nucleotides read TGTGCCAGCGGAGGGGAGGTAGAGACCCAGTACTTC.

The chain recombines TRBV29-1 with TRBJ1-2; 10 bases match TRBD1. CDR1 and CDR2 from the germline V gene are SQVTM and ANQGSEA. The CDR3 runs to 14 residues. V lost 4 bases, J lost 5 bases, and 7 bases stayed unmatched. The CDR3 protein is CSVAGTGVWYGYTF. In DNA form, the CDR3 reads TGCAGCGTTGCAGGGACAGGGGTTTGGTATGGCTACACCTTC.

The V gene is TRBV20-1, the J gene TRBJ2-2; D ambiguous. V was cut by 6 bases and J by 1 base, with 9 bases left in between. The germline CDR1 and CDR2 sequences are DFQATT and SNEGSKA (reference sequence). This CDR3 comprises 13 residues. CDR3 sequence: CSARFRNTGELFF. CDR3 nucleotide sequence: TGCAGTGCGAGGTTTCGGAACACCGGGGAGCTGTTTTTT.

CDR3 sequence reads: CATSVGGSDTQYF. The DNA of the CDR3 is TGTGCCACCAGCGTAGGGGGTTCAGATACGCAGTATTTT. The V and J genes are TRBV15 and TRBJ2-3; the D gene is possibly TRBD1 (6 bases). This CDR3 has 13 amino acids. CDR1 is LNHNV and CDR2 is YYDKDF in the germline V gene (reference sequence). V was pared by 5 bases and J by 4 bases, with 10 bases between.

This clonotype was counted a few times. The chain employs TRBV4-2 and TRBJ2-1; 11 nucleotides match TRBD2. The ends lost 2 bases at V and 1 base at J; junction bases unmatched: 4. The V gene's germline CDR1 is LGHNA and CDR2 YNFKEQ. The CDR3 totals 17 residues. CDR3 coding DNA: TGTGCCAGCAGCCAATTAGCGGGAGGGCCGTCCTACAATGAGCAGTTCTTC. Its translation: CASSQLAGGPSYNEQFF.

This clonotype was counted at least ten times. The genes are TRBV27 and TRBJ2-3; 8 nucleotides line up with TRBD2. The V segment lost 7 bases and the J segment 0 bases; nucleotides outside the gene matches: 9. Germline CDR1 reads MNHEY; CDR2 reads SMNVEV (reference sequence). The CDR3 contains 16 residues. In nucleotides, the CDR3 is TGTGCCAGCACCAGAGGGACTAGACTGAGCACAGATACGCAGTATTTT. Translating gives CASTRGTRLSTDTQYF.

The rearrangement uses TRBV28 and TRBJ2-1; D not certain. Trimming took off 7 bases at V and 5 bases at J, with 12 bases between the two ends. Germline values: CDR1 MDHEN, CDR2 SYDVKM. This CDR3 comprises 13 residues. Here the CDR3 reads CASNNRADNEQFF. The CDR3 DNA reads TGTGCCAGCAACAACCGGGCTGACAATGAGCAGTTCTTC.

CDR3 sequence (DNA): TGTGCCAGCAACTCCTGGGGGCGGGGGGCGATCGGAGATACGCAGTATTTT. This sequence encodes CASNSWGRGAIGDTQYF. V and J are TRBV5-4 and TRBJ2-3, with TRBD2 identical over 8 bases. The CDR3 is 17 residues long. From germline, CDR1 is SGHNT and CDR2 YYREEE (reference sequence). V gave up 6 bases and J gave up 5 bases; unmatched junction bases: 17.

This clonotype was seen repeatedly, ten times or more. The junction and the germline gene differ at one end; a read error may be behind it. The rearrangement links TRBV7-8 to TRBJ2-7; D might be TRBD1 (5 bases). From germline, CDR1 is SGHVS and CDR2 FQNEAQ. CDR3 size: 11 residues. CDR3 region: CASSLGPEQYF. CDR3 bases: TGCGCCAGCAGCTTGGGGCCCGAGCAGTACTTC. Combining the CDR3 with reference TRBV7-8 and TRBJ2-7 gives the whole variable domain GAGVSQSPRYKVAKRGQDVALRCDPISGHVSLFWYQQALGQGPEFLTYFQNEAQLDKSGLPSDRFFAERPEGSVSTLKIQRTQQEDSAVYLCASSLGPEQYFGPGTRLTVT.

J is TRBJ1-1 and V is TRBV12-3 or TRBV12-4, with a weak D call TRBD1 (6 bases). This CDR3 contains 15 residues. V lost 8 bases and J lost 3, with 19 bases in between. DNA of the CDR3: TGTGCCAGCCGACAGCGGGGGGGCGGGTACACTGAAGCTTTCTTT. It is translated as CASRQRGGGYTEAFF.

This clonotype has just a few counts. The V gene is TRBV24-1, the J gene TRBJ2-1; 10 bases map to TRBD2. CDR3 length: 14 amino acids. Germline CDR1 KGHDR, CDR2 SFDVKD. V lost 4 bases to trimming and J lost 7 bases; unmatched junction nucleotides: 3. This CDR3 reads CATSEGTSANEQFF. The CDR3 coding sequence is TGTGCCACCAGTGAAGGGACTAGCGCAAATGAGCAGTTCTTC.

The rearrangement links TRBV29-1 to TRBJ2-5, with 9 bases identical to TRBD2. V lost 5 bases to trimming and J lost 1 base; unmatched junction nucleotides: 2. The CDR3 length is 13 residues. CDR1 is SQVTM, CDR2 ANQGSEA, per germline. The CDR3 sequence is CSVQTSGQETQYF. The CDR3, as DNA: TGCAGCGTTCAGACTAGCGGCCAAGAGACCCAGTACTTC.

The CDR3: CASSLGSSSVGDTQYF. For the CDR3, the DNA is TGTGCCAGCAGCTTAGGTTCTAGTTCAGTGGGAGATACGCAGTATTTT. The J gene is TRBJ2-3, the V gene TRBV7-6; no clear D gene. V lost 1 base and J lost 5, with 16 bases in between. Germline loops: CDR1 SGHVS, CDR2 FNYEAQ. This CDR3 is 16 amino acids long.

This clonotype turned up a few times. The chain has TRBV4-1 and TRBJ2-7; D is undetermined. CDR3 length: 14 residues. V was shortened by 1 base and J by 1 base, with 8 bases between the two germline ends. The V gene's germline CDR1 is MGHRA and CDR2 YSYEKL. In nucleotides, the CDR3 is TGCGCCAGCAGCCAAGGCGCAGAATCCTACGAGCAGTACTTC. Its translation is CASSQGAESYEQYF.

This clonotype was picked up a small number of times. The chain joins TRBV12-3 or TRBV12-4 to TRBJ1-1; D is uncertain. CDR3 size: 11 residues. With 6 bases removed from V and 7 bases from J, the gap between germline ends came to 9 bases. DNA for the CDR3: TGTGCCAGCAGCTTCGGGGATGAAGCTTTCTTT. Translation: CASSFGDEAFF.

V is TRBV10-3 and J is TRBJ2-7, with TRBD2 matching 15 bases. The junction had 16 bases not matched to a gene; V was cut back by 6 bases and J by 7 bases. This CDR3 has 18 residues. Germline CDR1 is ENHRY and CDR2 is SYGVKD. CDR3 sequence (DNA): TGTGCCATCAGCGCGCACCAGGGACTAGCGGGGGGAACCCTAGAGCAGTACTTC. It codes for CAISAHQGLAGGTLEQYF.